The 8 T cell receptor beta chains in this list originate from one sample, sequenced in a study of blood T cell repertoires in COVID-19. Data came from immunoSEQ multiplex PCR; TCRdb stores just in-frame clones and leaves some out. The data hold roughly 140,000 clones, with 70% to 85% observed a single time. The sample taken for sequencing was peripheral blood. The receptor set was obtained from a woman between 50 and 59 years old in a cohort sampled during active or convalescent COVID-19.

This chain joins TRBV11-3 and TRBJ2-1; the match to TRBD2 covers 8 bases. The CDR3 extends over 12 amino acids. V trimming: 5 bases; J trimming: 8 bases; junction bases outside the gene matches: 2. The germline V gene encodes CDR1 SGHNT and CDR2 YENEEA. CDR3 region: CASSPAGDEQFF. The CDR3 DNA sequence: TGTGCCAGCAGCCCAGCGGGGGATGAGCAGTTCTTC. Looking up the rest from reference TRBV11-3 and TRBJ2-1 gives the full variable domain: EAGVVQSPRYKIIEKKQPVAFWCNPISGHNTLYWYLQNLGQGPELLIRYENEEAVDDSQLPKDRFSAERLKGVDSTLKIQPAELGDSAVYLCASSPAGDEQFFGPGTRLTVL.

The chain joins TRBV9 to TRBJ2-5; D might be TRBD2 (7 bases). The CDR3 loop spans 18 amino acids. Germline-derived CDR1 and CDR2 are SGDLS and YYNGEE. The V end was cut by 0 bases, the J end by 0 bases, with 18 bases between. This chain's CDR3 is CASSVALARGGYQETQYF. CDR3 nucleotide sequence: TGTGCCAGCAGCGTAGCTCTGGCCAGGGGAGGGTACCAAGAGACCCAGTACTTC.

The genes are TRBV19 and TRBJ1-1; D perhaps matches TRBD1 (5 bases). V was pared by 4 bases and J by 0 bases, with 9 bases between. The CDR3 length is 14 residues. Per germline, CDR1 LNHDA and CDR2 SQIVND (reference sequence). In DNA, the CDR3 is TGTGCCAGTAGTACCCGACAGATGAACACTGAAGCTTTCTTT. This sequence encodes CASSTRQMNTEAFF. Using reference TRBV19 and TRBJ1-1 for the parts outside the CDR3, the full variable domain is DGGITQSPKYLFRKEGQNVTLSCEQNLNHDAMYWYRQDPGQGLRLIYYSQIVNDFQKGDIAEGYSVSREKKESFPLTVTSAQKNPTAFYLCASSTRQMNTEAFFGQGTRLTVV.

The rearrangement links TRBV4-1 to TRBJ1-1, with D maybe TRBD1 (5 bases). Germline loops: CDR1 MGHRA, CDR2 YSYEKL. V dropped 0 bases and J dropped 2 bases, with 16 bases sitting between them. The length of the CDR3 is 17 residues. The CDR3: CASSQDGGARGNTEAFF. CDR3 DNA sequence: TGCGCCAGCAGCCAAGATGGAGGGGCGCGGGGAAACACTGAAGCTTTCTTT.

J is TRBJ1-5 and V is TRBV10-3; the D gene is possibly TRBD1 (5 bases). Trimming pared 6 bases from V and 6 bases from J, leaving 15 bases between. Germline lookup yields CDR1 ENHRY and CDR2 SYGVKD. This CDR3 comprises 14 residues. The chain's CDR3 is CAISPSGSAQPQHF. CDR3 DNA: TGTGCCATCAGCCCGTCAGGGTCAGCTCAGCCCCAGCATTTT.

The rearrangement links TRBV3-1 (or the pseudogene TRBV3-2) to TRBJ1-1; 7 bases line up with TRBD1. The CDR3 has 15 amino acids. Germline trimming cut 0 bases from V and 5 bases from J; bases unmatched to any gene: 6. Per germline, CDR1 LGHDT and CDR2 YNNKEL (reference sequence). CDR3 region: CASSQDGAGGTEAFF. Here the CDR3 DNA reads TGTGCCAGCAGCCAAGATGGGGCAGGGGGAACTGAAGCTTTCTTT.

This clone was observed a few times. The rearrangement links TRBV27 to TRBJ1-1, with a possible D match to TRBD1 (5 bases). Per the germline V gene, CDR1 is MNHEY and CDR2 is SMNVEV (reference sequence). Trimming stripped 5 bases from V and 1 base from J, with 11 bases between. This CDR3 is 14 amino acids long. Written as DNA, the CDR3 is TGTGCCAGCAGTGCTGTGGGGCCGAACACTGAAGCTTTCTTT. It specifies CASSAVGPNTEAFF.

This clone was detected only once. V and J are TRBV20-1 and TRBJ2-5, with a tentative D call TRBD2 (6 bases). This CDR3 spans 11 amino acids. Germline V CDR1 and CDR2: DFQATT, SNEGSKA (reference sequence). Trimming stripped 5 bases from V and 3 bases from J, with 7 bases between. For the CDR3, the DNA is TGCAGTGCTTGGGGGGAAGAGACCCAGTACTTC. Protein product: CSAWGEETQYF.